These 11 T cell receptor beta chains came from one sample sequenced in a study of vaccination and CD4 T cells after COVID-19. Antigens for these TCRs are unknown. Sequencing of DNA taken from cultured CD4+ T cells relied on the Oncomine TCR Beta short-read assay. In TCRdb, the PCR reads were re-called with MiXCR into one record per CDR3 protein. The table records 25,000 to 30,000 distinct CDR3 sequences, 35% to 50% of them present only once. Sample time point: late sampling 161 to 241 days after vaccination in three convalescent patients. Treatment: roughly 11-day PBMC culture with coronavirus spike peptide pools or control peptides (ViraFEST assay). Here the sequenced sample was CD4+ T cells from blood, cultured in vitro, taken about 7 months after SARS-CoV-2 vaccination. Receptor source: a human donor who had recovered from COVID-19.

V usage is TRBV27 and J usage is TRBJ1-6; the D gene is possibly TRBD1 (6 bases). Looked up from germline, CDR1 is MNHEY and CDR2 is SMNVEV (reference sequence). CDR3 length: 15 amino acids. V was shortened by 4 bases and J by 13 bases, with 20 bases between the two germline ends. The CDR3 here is CASSSKGDRKVPLHF. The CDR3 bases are TGTGCCAGCAGTTCGAAGGGGGACCGGAAGGTTCCCCTCCACTTT.

The CDR3 nucleotides read TGTGCCACCAGTGACCCACTAGCGGGAGTTTCCACTGAGCAGTTCTTC. This gives the protein CATSDPLAGVSTEQFF. The chain links TRBV24-1 to TRBJ2-1, with TRBD2 matching 11 bases. Trimming took 4 bases from V and 9 from J; bases not matched to a gene: 10. The CDR3 consists of 16 residues. CDR1 is KGHDR and CDR2 is SFDVKD in the germline V gene.

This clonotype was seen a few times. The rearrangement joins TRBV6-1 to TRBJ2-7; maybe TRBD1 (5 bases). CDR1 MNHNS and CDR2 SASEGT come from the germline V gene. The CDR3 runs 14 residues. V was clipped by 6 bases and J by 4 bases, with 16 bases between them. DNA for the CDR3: TGTGCCAGCAGGACGACAGTGACGACTTACGAGCAGTACTTC. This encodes CASRTTVTTYEQYF.

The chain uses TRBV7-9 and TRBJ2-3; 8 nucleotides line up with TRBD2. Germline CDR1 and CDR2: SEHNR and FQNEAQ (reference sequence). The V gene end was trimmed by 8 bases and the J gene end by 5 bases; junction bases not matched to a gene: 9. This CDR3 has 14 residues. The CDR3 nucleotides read TGTGCCAGCCACGCGGGAGGAGGGGGAGATACGCAGTATTTT. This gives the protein CASHAGGGGDTQYF.

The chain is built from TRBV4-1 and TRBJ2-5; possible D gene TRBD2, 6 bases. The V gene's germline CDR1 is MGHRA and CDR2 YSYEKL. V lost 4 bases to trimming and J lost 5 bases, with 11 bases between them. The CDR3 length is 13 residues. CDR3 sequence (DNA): TGCGCCAGCAGCCGACTAGTTGTGGAGACCCAGTACTTC. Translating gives CASSRLVVETQYF.

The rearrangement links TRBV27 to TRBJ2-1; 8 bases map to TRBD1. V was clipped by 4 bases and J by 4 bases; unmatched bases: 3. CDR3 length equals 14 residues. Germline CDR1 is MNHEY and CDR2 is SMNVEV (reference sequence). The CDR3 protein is CASSWGDRYNEQFF. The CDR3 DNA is TGTGCCAGCAGTTGGGGGGACAGGTACAATGAGCAGTTCTTC.

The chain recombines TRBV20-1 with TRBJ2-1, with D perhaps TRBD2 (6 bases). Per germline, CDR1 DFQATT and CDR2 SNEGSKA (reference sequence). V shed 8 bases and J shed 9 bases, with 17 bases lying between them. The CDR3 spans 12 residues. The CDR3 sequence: CSSRGSRIEQFF. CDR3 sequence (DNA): TGCAGTTCCCGGGGGAGCAGGATTGAGCAGTTCTTC.

In DNA, the CDR3 is TGTGCCAGCAGAGGTAGCGGACCTAGCACAGATACGCAGTATTTT. Encoded protein: CASRGSGPSTDTQYF. This rearrangement joins TRBV19 to TRBJ2-3; weak D call: TRBD2 (6 bases). From germline, CDR1 is LNHDA and CDR2 SQIVND (reference sequence). V gave up 9 bases and J gave up 0 bases, with 16 bases separating them. This CDR3 comprises 15 residues. The variable domain in full, completed from reference TRBV19 and TRBJ2-3, reads DGGITQSPKYLFRKEGQNVTLSCEQNLNHDAMYWYRQDPGQGLRLIYYSQIVNDFQKGDIAEGYSVSREKKESFPLTVTSAQKNPTAFYLCASRGSGPSTDTQYFGPGTRLTVL.

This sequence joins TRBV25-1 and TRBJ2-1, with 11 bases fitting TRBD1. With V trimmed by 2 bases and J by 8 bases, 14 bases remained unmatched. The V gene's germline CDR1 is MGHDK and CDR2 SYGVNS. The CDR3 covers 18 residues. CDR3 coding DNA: TGTGCCAGCAGTGAAACCTTAGGACAGGGGGCTTCCAAGGATGAGCAGTTCTTC. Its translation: CASSETLGQGASKDEQFF.

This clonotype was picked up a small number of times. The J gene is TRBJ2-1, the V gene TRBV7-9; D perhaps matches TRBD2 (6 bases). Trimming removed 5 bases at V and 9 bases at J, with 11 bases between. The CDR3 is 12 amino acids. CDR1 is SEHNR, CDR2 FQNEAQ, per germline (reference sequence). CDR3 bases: TGTGCCAGCAGCCTACTAGCTCTTGAGCAGTTCTTC. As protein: CASSLLALEQFF.

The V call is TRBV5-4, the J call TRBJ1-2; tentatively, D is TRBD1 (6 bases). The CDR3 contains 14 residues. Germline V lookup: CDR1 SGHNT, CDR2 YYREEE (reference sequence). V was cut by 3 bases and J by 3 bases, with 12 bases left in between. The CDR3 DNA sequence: TGTGCCAGCAGCTCGGCGGGGGCTGACTATGGCTACACCTTC. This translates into CASSSAGADYGYTF.